Included here is one T cell receptor (beta chain) sequence, with context. What it recognizes is unknown. In the PCR, 60 Vbeta and 13 Jbeta primers were used. Sequencing used immunoSEQ multiplex PCR; TCRdb keeps in-frame clones, though not all of them. The sample lists around 45,000 clones, approximately 70% occurring once. The data were taken from a study of cytomegalovirus exposure and HLA in healthy donors. CDR1 LNHDA and CDR2 SQIVND come from the germline V gene (reference sequence). The length of the CDR3 is 13 residues. V dropped 1 base and J dropped 6 bases, with 10 bases sitting between them. The study's findings and limits: Rarity held for most TCR sequences, but there were some public TCRs that occurred in many donors. According to an earlier analysis, most TCR beta V segments yielded productive rearrangements about 87% or about 30% of the time. In vitro testing confirmed three CMV-associated chains as specific for CMV antigens. V segments that were indistinguishable, TRBV6-2 and TRBV6-3 among them, were omitted from analysis.

Sequencing used PBMCs. This receptor was identified in a man aged 25 to 40 in good health and CMV-seronegative. V and J are TRBV19 and TRBJ2-7, with D maybe TRBD1 (6 bases). The CDR3 DNA reads TGTGCCAGTAGTATAGGTGTGGGGGCCGAGCAGTACTTC. Translating it yields CASSIGVGAEQYF. Based on the CDR3 plus reference TRBV19 and TRBJ2-7, the full variable domain is DGGITQSPKYLFRKEGQNVTLSCEQNLNHDAMYWYRQDPGQGLRLIYYSQIVNDFQKGDIAEGYSVSREKKESFPLTVTSAQKNPTAFYLCASSIGVGAEQYFGPGTRLTVT.